This TCR beta chain was sequenced during a study of blood T cells in healthy people across ages. All donors came from Russia, were Caucasian and healthy, and spanned ages roughly 6 to 100. V lost 4 bases, J lost 8 bases, and 15 bases lay in between. CDR3 length equals 14 residues. Germline V gene data show CDR1 as SGHRS and CDR2 as YFSETQ. A word on this clonotype: Its antigen is unknown.

Study-wide points: A conclusive naive versus antigen-experienced comparison was prevented by the unsorted PBMCs.

A second PCR, run for roughly 7 to 12 cycles, used a sample-barcoded 5' primer plus a J-beta primer mix. TCRdb analysed the 5' RACE reads with MiXCR anew, one entry per CDR3 protein. The sample includes 1.5 million to 2 million distinct CDR3 sequences, approximately 28% seen only once; the top ten take roughly 8.2%. The sequenced sample consisted of blood. The chain employs TRBV5-1 and TRBJ2-2, with D perhaps matching TRBD1 (6 bases). The receptor's source is a woman aged 25 to 39 in good health. The CDR3 DNA is TGCGCCAGCAGCCCGTCGCAGGGGACGGGGGAGCTGTTTTTT. It translates to CASSPSQGTGELFF.